The 14 T cell receptor beta chains reported below all come from one sample, sequenced in a study of shared clonotypes between healthy human individuals. The protocol was immunoSEQ multiplex PCR, while the TCRdb copy is restricted to in-frame clones and leaves out a portion. The table records 2,500,000 or so clones, 93% of them present only once. Sequenced: naive CD4+ T cells from PBMCs. As for subset: CD45RA+ positively selected. These receptors were collected from a man younger than 35 in good health. Some clones in this sample may be carry-over from other donors' samples.

This clone was seen a single time. The CDR3, as DNA: TGTGCCAGCAGCGGGGGGACTAGCGGAAACTACGAGCAGTACTTC. Residues: CASSGGTSGNYEQYF. This chain links TRBV7-9 with TRBJ2-7, with TRBD2 identical over 11 bases. V trimming: 5 bases; J trimming: 3 bases; junction bases outside the gene matches: 6. CDR3 length equals 15 residues. CDR1 and CDR2 (germline): SEHNR, FQNEAQ (reference sequence).

V usage is TRBV2 and J usage is TRBJ2-7; 7 positions match TRBD2. This CDR3 is 15 amino acids long. Germline CDR1 and CDR2: SNHLY and FYNNEI. J gave up 7 bases and V 8 bases, and 17 bases lay outside the gene matches. The CDR3 DNA follows: TGTGCCAGCCAGGGATCGCCTAGCGGTTCGAGTGAGCAGTACTTC. Its translation is CASQGSPSGSSEQYF.

The CDR3 sequence: CASSYLAGEAYEQYF. CDR3 DNA sequence: TGTGCCAGCAGCTATCTAGCGGGGGAGGCCTACGAGCAGTACTTC. V and J are TRBV6-4 and TRBJ2-7, with 10 bases identical to TRBD2. The V and J ends lost 6 bases and 2 bases, in that order; junction bases with no gene match: 7. CDR1 MRHNA and CDR2 SNTAGT come from the germline V gene. The CDR3 runs to 15 residues.

This clone has a single count. This sample also contains other DNA sequences that code for the same CDR3. J is TRBJ2-7 and V is TRBV7-3, with D tentatively TRBD1 (5 bases). Trimming shortened V by 1 base and J by 3 bases, and 7 bases separated the two germline ends. In germline, CDR1 is SGHTA, CDR2 FQGTGA. The CDR3 totals 13 residues. DNA of the CDR3: TGTGCCAGCAGCTTAATCCAGGGCTACGAGCAGTACTTC. Translating it yields CASSLIQGYEQYF.

V gene TRBV28 combines with J gene TRBJ2-1; D perhaps matches TRBD1 (5 bases). Germline assignment: CDR1 MDHEN and CDR2 SYDVKM. The CDR3 is made up of 14 amino acids. V lost 5 bases, J lost 3 bases, and 11 bases lay in between. The CDR3 sequence: CASSTGSIYNEQFF. Here the CDR3 DNA reads TGTGCCAGCAGTACAGGTTCCATCTACAATGAGCAGTTCTTC.

The V and J genes are TRBV18 and TRBJ2-5; 7 nucleotides match TRBD1. CDR3 length equals 15 residues. The junction had 3 bases not matched to a gene; V was cut back by 0 bases and J by 2 bases. CDR1 is KGHSH, CDR2 LQKENI, per germline. The CDR3 DNA reads as TGTGCCAGCTCACCACCCGGGACAGCGCAAGAGACCCAGTACTTC. This gives the protein CASSPPGTAQETQYF.

V and J are TRBV5-1 and TRBJ2-2; the match to TRBD1 covers 12 bases. V lost 3 bases to trimming and J lost 2 bases; unmatched junction nucleotides: 8. CDR1 is SGHRS and CDR2 is YFSETQ in the germline V gene. The CDR3 loop spans 18 amino acids. The CDR3 spells CASSWDRGLSGNTGELFF. Written as DNA, the CDR3 is TGCGCCAGCAGCTGGGACAGGGGGCTTAGCGGAAACACCGGGGAGCTGTTTTTT.

The chain recombines TRBV16 with TRBJ1-1; D ambiguous. The germline V gene has CDR1 KGHSY and CDR2 FQNENV. V was cut by 5 bases and J by 1 base, with 11 bases left in between. The CDR3 totals 14 residues. CDR3 DNA sequence: TGTGCCAGCAGCATTACCCCAGGGAACACTGAAGCTTTCTTT. Amino acid sequence: CASSITPGNTEAFF.

The chain links TRBV4-3 to TRBJ1-2, with TRBD1 matching over 7 bases. J lost 4 bases, V lost 4 bases, and 6 bases had no gene match. The CDR3 has 14 residues. CDR1 is LGHNA, CDR2 YSLEER, per germline. CDR3 sequence: CASSPRDSSYGYTF. In DNA form, the CDR3 reads TGCGCCAGCAGCCCTCGGGACAGCTCCTATGGCTACACCTTC.

The rearrangement uses TRBV4-2 and TRBJ2-1, with D unclear. Germline V gene lookup returns CDR1 LGHNA and CDR2 YNFKEQ. V was clipped by 1 base and J by 0 bases, with 10 bases between them. This CDR3 contains 16 residues. For the CDR3, the DNA is TGTGCCAGCAGCCAAGGGGCAGAGAGCTCCTACAATGAGCAGTTCTTC. This codes for CASSQGAESSYNEQFF.

The chain has TRBV4-2 and TRBJ2-5; D is possibly TRBD1 or TRBD2 (5 bases each). The CDR3 consists of 15 residues. With 3 bases removed from V and 0 bases from J, the gap between germline ends came to 11 bases. CDR1 is LGHNA and CDR2 is YNFKEQ in the germline V gene. The CDR3 reads CASSQRGDYQETQYF. CDR3 coding DNA: TGTGCCAGCAGCCAGAGGGGTGACTACCAAGAGACCCAGTACTTC.

This clone has a single count. The gene calls are TRBV30 and TRBJ2-7; 9 bases align to TRBD1. This CDR3 is 14 amino acids long. Germline lookup yields CDR1 GTSNPN and CDR2 SVGIG (reference sequence). The junction had 5 bases not matched to a gene; V was cut back by 3 bases and J by 2 bases. CDR3 nucleotides: TGTGCCTGGAGGGTGACAGGGGGGACCTACGAGCAGTACTTC. This sequence encodes CAWRVTGGTYEQYF. Together with reference TRBV30 and TRBJ2-7, the CDR3 gives the full variable domain: SQTIHQWPATLVQPVGSPLSLECTVEGTSNPNLYWYRQAAGRGLQLLFYSVGIGQISSEVPQNLSASRPQDRQFILSSKKLLLSDSGFYLCAWRVTGGTYEQYFGPGTRLTVT.

This chain uses TRBV12-5 with TRBJ1-1; D possibly corresponds to TRBD1 (5 bases). Between the trimmed V and J ends, which lost 1 base and 4 bases, there was a span of 13 bases. Germline CDR1 LGHNT, CDR2 FRNRAP. The CDR3 sequence is 15 residues long. The CDR3 sequence is CASGLAIGGVTEAFF. DNA of the CDR3: TGTGCTAGTGGTTTGGCAATTGGGGGTGTCACTGAAGCTTTCTTT.

This clone was seen a handful of times. For the CDR3, the DNA is TGTGCCAGCAGTTTAAGGTCAGGGGGCGGTCAGCCCCAGCATTTT. It yields the protein CASSLRSGGGQPQHF. J is TRBJ1-5 and V is TRBV27; 8 positions agree with TRBD1. Trimming cost V 2 bases and J 6 bases; bases outside gene matches: 6. The germline V gene encodes CDR1 MNHEY and CDR2 SMNVEV (reference sequence). This CDR3 spans 15 amino acids.